The present T cell receptor beta chain was sequenced within a study of T cell repertoires in ileal Crohn's disease. Study-wide context: Postoperative therapy was given to about half: around 12 thiopurines, around 17 anti-TNF agents. Study-level findings and limits: Clonality above 26.8% at surgery always came with endoscopic recurrence.

Sequencing was performed with immunoSEQ multiplex PCR; in TCRdb, only in-frame clones are kept and a portion is missing. The repertoire holds roughly 4,000 clones, with around 82% as singletons. Per germline, CDR1 SEHNR and CDR2 FQNEAQ (reference sequence). The CDR3 totals 13 residues. Trimming cost V 0 bases and J 8 bases; bases outside gene matches: 1. Concerning this clone itself: Its target is not known.

Time point noted: neoterminal ileum biopsy at postoperative endoscopy, about 6 months after surgery. Sequenced material: ileal tissue. The chain is built from TRBV7-9 and TRBJ2-1; TRBD1 aligns across 7 bases. This clonotype was obtained from an adult with Crohn's disease. The CDR3 nucleotides are TGTGCCAGCAGCTTAGCAGGGGGCGATGAGCAGTTCTTC. The encoded protein is CASSLAGGDEQFF. Supplemented by reference TRBV7-9 and TRBJ2-1, the full variable domain reads DTGVSQNPRHKITKRGQNVTFRCDPISEHNRLYWYRQTLGQGPEFLTYFQNEAQLEKSRLLSDRFSAERPKGSFSTLEIQRTEQGDSAMYLCASSLAGGDEQFFGPGTRLTVL.